These T cell receptor beta chains were read from a single sample in a study of Ad26.COV2.S vaccination and SARS-CoV-2 variants. Profiled with immunoSEQ multiplex PCR; TCRdb holds only in-frame clones, not every one. The data hold about 350,000 clones, with 75% to 90% observed a single time. Sequencing used peripheral blood, obtained in a trial of Ad26.COV2.S vaccine versus placebo. All receptors come from a person aged 18-60 years who received the Ad26.COV2.S COVID-19 vaccine or a placebo. CDR3s include the opening cysteine and the closing phenylalanine or tryptophan. The D gene is left open where the match is weak. Clone size, where shown, is once, few, many, or a class for clones that have expanded.

size	V	J	D	DNA	CDR3
NA	TRBV18	TRBJ1-1	TRBD1	TGTGCCAGCTCACCCCGGACAGGATCGAACACTGAAGCTTTCTTT	CASSPRTGSNTEAFF
NA	TRBV15	TRBJ2-6	NA	TGTGCCACCAGCAGAGTGGCAGCTGGGGCCAACGTCCTGACTTTC	CATSRVAAGANVLTF
NA	TRBV6-5	TRBJ1-2	NA	TGTGCCAGCAGTTACTCGGGGAGGGGTCATGGCTACACCTTC	CASSYSGRGHGYTF
NA	TRBV30	TRBJ1-5	NA	TGTGCCTGGAGTGTAAAATCCAGTCTCCATAGCAATCAGCCCCAGCATTTT	CAWSVKSSLHSNQPQHF
NA	TRBV11-2	TRBJ1-6	NA	TGTGCCAGCAGCTTAGAGAGGGTTGATTCACCCCTCCACTTT	CASSLERVDSPLHF
NA	TRBV2	TRBJ2-5	NA	TGTGCCAGCAGTGAGACAGAACACCAAGAGACCCAGTACTTC	CASSETEHQETQYF
NA	TRBV10-2	TRBJ2-5	NA	TGCGCCAGCAGTGCCAGCGGGCTCATCCAAGAGACCCAGTACTTC	CASSASGLIQETQYF
NA	TRBV7-2	TRBJ1-4	NA	TGTGCCAGCAGCTTAGTAGTGAATGAAAAACTGTTTTTT	CASSLVVNEKLFF
NA	TRBV29-1	TRBJ2-3	NA	TGCAGCGTTGAAAGCCTGGGCGGGGAATTCACAGATACGCAGTATTTT	CSVESLGGEFTDTQYF
NA	TRBV19	TRBJ2-7	TRBD2	TGTGCCAGTAGTGCGGGGGTTGGCTCCTACGAGCAGTACTTC	CASSAGVGSYEQYF
NA	TRBV19	TRBJ2-7	NA	TGTGCCAGTAGTATCTCTCAGGGGAGCTCCTACGAGCAGTACTTC	CASSISQGSSYEQYF
NA	TRBV7-9	TRBJ1-5	NA	TGTGCCAGCAGCCCTCTCGGCGGGGGAGTTAGCAATCAGCCCCAGCATTTT	CASSPLGGGVSNQPQHF
NA	TRBV29-1	TRBJ1-2	NA	TGCAGCGTTGAAGATCATGGGGCGGACTATGGCTACACCTTC	CSVEDHGADYGYTF
many	TRBV2	TRBJ2-7	NA	TGTGCCAGCAGTGTGGAGGGGGCGCGGGAGCAGTACTTC	CASSVEGAREQYF
NA	TRBV6-5	TRBJ1-1	TRBD1	TGTGCCAGCAACCTACCGTGGGACAGGGCTGAAGCTTTCTTT	CASNLPWDRAEAFF
few	TRBV6-6	TRBJ1-5	TRBD1	TGTGCCAGCAGCCGAGGGGACAGCCGCCTTCTGCCCCAGCATTTT	CASSRGDSRLLPQHF
NA	TRBV9	TRBJ1-1	NA	TGTGCCAGCACCGTCGACACCTTGAACACTGAAGCTTTCTTT	CASTVDTLNTEAFF
NA	TRBV2	TRBJ2-7	TRBD2	TGTGCCAGCAGTCACCCGACCCTAGCGGGAGGGACCTACGAGCAGTACTTC	CASSHPTLAGGTYEQYF
NA	TRBV6-2/TRBV6-3	TRBJ1-2	TRBD1	TGTGCCAGCAGTTTCCCCATGGACAGGAACTATGGCTACACCTTC	CASSFPMDRNYGYTF
NA	TRBV7-9	TRBJ1-5	NA	TGTGCCAGCAGCTTGGAAAATCAGCCCCAGCATTTT	CASSLENQPQHF
NA	TRBV5-1	TRBJ1-4	TRBD1	TGCGCCAGCAGCATGGACAGGGAACTCGAAAAACTGTTTTTT	CASSMDRELEKLFF
NA	TRBV6-6	TRBJ2-3	NA	TGTGCCAGCAGTGGTGAGGTCGCAGATACGCAGTATTTT	CASSGEVADTQYF
once	TRBV4-3	TRBJ1-3	NA	TGCGCCAGCCCCGAACGGAGGAAGAGATCTGGAAACACCATATATTTT	CASPERRKRSGNTIYF
NA	TRBV7-2	TRBJ2-7	TRBD1	TGTGCCAGCAGCTTAGGTCTACCGGGACAGGGGCGGTACGAGCAGTACTTC	CASSLGLPGQGRYEQYF
NA	TRBV30	TRBJ1-5	NA	TGTGCCTGGAGTGTATTGTCAGGGCAAGGTCAGCCCCAGCATTTT	CAWSVLSGQGQPQHF
NA	TRBV9	TRBJ2-5	NA	TGTGCCAGCAGCGTAGCCGGGGGCCCGCGGGAGACCCAGTACTTC	CASSVAGGPRETQYF
NA	TRBV7-9	TRBJ1-5	NA	TGTGCCAGCAGCTTAGGGGGGGTCGGCAATCAGCCCCAGCATTTT	CASSLGGVGNQPQHF